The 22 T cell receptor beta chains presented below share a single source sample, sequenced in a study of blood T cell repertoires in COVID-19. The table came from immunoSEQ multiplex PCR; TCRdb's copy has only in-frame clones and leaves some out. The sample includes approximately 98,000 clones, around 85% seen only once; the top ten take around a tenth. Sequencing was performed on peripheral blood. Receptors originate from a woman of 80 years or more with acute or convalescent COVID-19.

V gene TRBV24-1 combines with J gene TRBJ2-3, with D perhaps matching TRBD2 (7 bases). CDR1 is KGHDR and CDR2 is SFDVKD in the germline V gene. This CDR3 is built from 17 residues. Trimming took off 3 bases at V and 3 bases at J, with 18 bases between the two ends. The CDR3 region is CATSDRAAGGQTDTQYF. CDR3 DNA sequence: TGTGCCACCAGTGATCGCGCGGCCGGGGGGCAAACAGATACGCAGTATTTT.

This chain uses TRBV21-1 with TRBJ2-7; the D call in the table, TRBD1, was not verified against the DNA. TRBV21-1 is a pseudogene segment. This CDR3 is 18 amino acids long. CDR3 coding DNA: TGTGCCAGCAGCCTTCAAAGGAGTGACAGGGTCCCTCTCTACGAGCAGTACGTC. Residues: CASSLQRSDRVPLYEQYV.

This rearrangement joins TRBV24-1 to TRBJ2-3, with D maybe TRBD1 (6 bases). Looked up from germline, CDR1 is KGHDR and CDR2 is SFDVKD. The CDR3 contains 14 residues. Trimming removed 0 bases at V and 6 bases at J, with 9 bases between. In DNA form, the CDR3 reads TGTGCCACCAGTGATTTGGGGACACCCGATACGCAGTATTTT. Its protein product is CATSDLGTPDTQYF.

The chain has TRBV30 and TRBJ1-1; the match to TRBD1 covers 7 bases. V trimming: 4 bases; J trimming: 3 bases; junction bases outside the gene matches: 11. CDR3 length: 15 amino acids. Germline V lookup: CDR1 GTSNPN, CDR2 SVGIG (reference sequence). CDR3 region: CAWKGARLGDTEAFF. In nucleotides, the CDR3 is TGTGCCTGGAAGGGGGCACGCCTAGGGGACACTGAAGCTTTCTTT.

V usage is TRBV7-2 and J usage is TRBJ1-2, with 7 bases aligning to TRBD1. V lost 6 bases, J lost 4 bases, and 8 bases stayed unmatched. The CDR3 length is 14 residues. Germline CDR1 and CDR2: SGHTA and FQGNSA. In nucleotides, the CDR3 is TGTGCCAGCAGGCGGGACAGCGAATTCTATGGCTACACCTTC. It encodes CASRRDSEFYGYTF.

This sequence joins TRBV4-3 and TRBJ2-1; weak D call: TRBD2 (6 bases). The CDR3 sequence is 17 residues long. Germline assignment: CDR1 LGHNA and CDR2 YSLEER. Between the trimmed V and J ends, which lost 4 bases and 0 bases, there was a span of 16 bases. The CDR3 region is CASSRHGTLSSYNEQFF. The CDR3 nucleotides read TGCGCCAGCAGCCGCCACGGGACTCTGAGCTCCTACAATGAGCAGTTCTTC.

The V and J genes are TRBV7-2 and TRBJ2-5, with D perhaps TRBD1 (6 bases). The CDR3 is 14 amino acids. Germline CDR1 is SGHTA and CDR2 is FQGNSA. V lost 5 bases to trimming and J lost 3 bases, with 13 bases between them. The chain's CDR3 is CASSPLGQKETQYF. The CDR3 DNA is TGTGCCAGCAGCCCCTTAGGACAGAAAGAGACCCAGTACTTC.

CDR3 sequence: CASSSRTNEKLFF. The CDR3 DNA reads as TGTGCCAGCAGTTCCCGGACTAATGAAAAACTGTTTTTT. This chain links TRBV28 with TRBJ1-4; no clear D. CDR1 and CDR2 (germline): MDHEN, SYDVKM. V lost 4 bases, J lost 2 bases, and 5 bases lay in between. The CDR3 runs to 13 residues.

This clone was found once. The CDR3 sequence is CASSLPRAEAFF. CDR3 in DNA: TGTGCCAGCAGTTTGCCCCGGGCTGAAGCTTTCTTT. The gene calls are TRBV28 and TRBJ1-1; D is ambiguous. Trimming shortened V by 3 bases and J by 6 bases, and 8 bases separated the two germline ends. The germline gives CDR1 MDHEN, CDR2 SYDVKM. CDR3 size: 12 residues.

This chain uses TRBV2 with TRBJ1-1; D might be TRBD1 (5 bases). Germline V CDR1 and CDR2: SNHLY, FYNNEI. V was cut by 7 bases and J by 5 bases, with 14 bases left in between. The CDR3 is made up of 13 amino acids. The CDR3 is CASTMTEVTEAFF. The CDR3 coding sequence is TGTGCCAGCACCATGACAGAAGTTACTGAAGCTTTCTTT.

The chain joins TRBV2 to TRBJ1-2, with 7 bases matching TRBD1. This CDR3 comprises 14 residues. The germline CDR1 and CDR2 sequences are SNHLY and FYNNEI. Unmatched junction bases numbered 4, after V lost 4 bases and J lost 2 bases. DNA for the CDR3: TGTGCCAGCAGTGGGGGCAGGGGGAACTATGGCTACACCTTC. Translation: CASSGGRGNYGYTF.

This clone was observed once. The CDR3 region is CASSTDRPYGYTF. The CDR3 DNA follows: TGTGCCAGCAGTACTGACAGGCCCTATGGCTACACCTTC. V usage is TRBV28 and J usage is TRBJ1-2; a possible D gene is TRBD1 (6 bases). This CDR3 has 13 residues. In germline, CDR1 is MDHEN, CDR2 SYDVKM. The V gene lost 5 bases and the J gene lost 4 bases, with 11 bases spanning the gap.

The CDR3 region is CASEGYRGYVYEQYF. DNA of the CDR3: TGCGCCAGCGAAGGTTACAGGGGTTATGTATACGAGCAGTACTTC. V gene TRBV4-3 combines with J gene TRBJ2-7; TRBD1 aligns across 7 bases. Germline V gene lookup returns CDR1 LGHNA and CDR2 YSLEER. V trimming: 8 bases; J trimming: 4 bases; junction bases outside the gene matches: 14. There are 15 residues in the CDR3.

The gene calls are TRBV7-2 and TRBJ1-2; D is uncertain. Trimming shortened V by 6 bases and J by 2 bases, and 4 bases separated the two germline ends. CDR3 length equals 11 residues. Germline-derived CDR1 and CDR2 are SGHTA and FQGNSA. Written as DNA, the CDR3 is TGTGCCAGCAGACGGAACTATGGCTACACCTTC. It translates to CASRRNYGYTF.

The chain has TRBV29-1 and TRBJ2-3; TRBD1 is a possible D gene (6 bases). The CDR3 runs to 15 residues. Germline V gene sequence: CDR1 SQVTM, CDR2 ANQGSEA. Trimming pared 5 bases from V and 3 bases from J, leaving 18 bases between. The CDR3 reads CSVRARGYFTDTQYF. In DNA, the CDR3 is TGCAGCGTTAGAGCCAGGGGTTATTTTACAGATACGCAGTATTTT.

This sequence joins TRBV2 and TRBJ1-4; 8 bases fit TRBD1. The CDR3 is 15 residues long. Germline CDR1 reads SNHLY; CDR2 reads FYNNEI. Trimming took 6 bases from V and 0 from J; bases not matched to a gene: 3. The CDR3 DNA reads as TGTGCCAGCAGACCGACAGGGGCAACTAATGAAAAACTGTTTTTT. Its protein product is CASRPTGATNEKLFF.

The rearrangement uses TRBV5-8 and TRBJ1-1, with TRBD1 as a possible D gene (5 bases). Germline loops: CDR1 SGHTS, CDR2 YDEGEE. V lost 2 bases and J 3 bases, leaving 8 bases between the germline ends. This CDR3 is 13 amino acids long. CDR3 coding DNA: TGTGCCAGCAGCTTACAGGCGTACACTGAAGCTTTCTTT. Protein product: CASSLQAYTEAFF. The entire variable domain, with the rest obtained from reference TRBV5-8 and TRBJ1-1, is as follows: EAGVTQSPTHLIKTRGQQATLRCSPISGHTSVYWYQQALGLGLQFLLWYDEGEERNRGNFPPRFSGRQFPNYSSELNVNALELEDSALYLCASSLQAYTEAFFGQGTRLTVV.

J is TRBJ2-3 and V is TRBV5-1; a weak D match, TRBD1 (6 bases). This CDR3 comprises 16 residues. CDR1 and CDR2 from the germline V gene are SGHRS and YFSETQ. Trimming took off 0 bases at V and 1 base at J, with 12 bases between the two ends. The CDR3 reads CASSLAGAGGTDTQYF. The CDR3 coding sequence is TGCGCCAGCAGCTTGGCCGGAGCAGGGGGCACAGATACGCAGTATTTT.

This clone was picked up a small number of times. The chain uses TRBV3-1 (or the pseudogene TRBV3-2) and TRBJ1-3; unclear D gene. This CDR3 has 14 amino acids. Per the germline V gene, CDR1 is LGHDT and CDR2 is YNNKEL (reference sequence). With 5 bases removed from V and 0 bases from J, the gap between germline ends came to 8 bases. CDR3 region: CASSDISSGNTIYF. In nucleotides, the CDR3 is TGTGCCAGCAGCGACATAAGCTCTGGAAACACCATATATTTT.

The CDR3 loop is CASSLPGLKETQYF. The CDR3 DNA follows: TGTGCCAGCAGTTTGCCCGGTCTTAAGGAGACCCAGTACTTC. The chain joins TRBV28 to TRBJ2-5; D not resolved. The CDR3 runs to 14 residues. The germline V gene has CDR1 MDHEN and CDR2 SYDVKM. V was pared by 3 bases and J by 5 bases, with 13 bases between.

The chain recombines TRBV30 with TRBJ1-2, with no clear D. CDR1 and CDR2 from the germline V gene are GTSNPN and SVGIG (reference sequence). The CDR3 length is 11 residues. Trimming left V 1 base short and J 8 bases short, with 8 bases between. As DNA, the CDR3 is TGTGCCTGGAGTGCCGCGTTAGGCTACACCTTC. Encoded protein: CAWSAALGYTF.

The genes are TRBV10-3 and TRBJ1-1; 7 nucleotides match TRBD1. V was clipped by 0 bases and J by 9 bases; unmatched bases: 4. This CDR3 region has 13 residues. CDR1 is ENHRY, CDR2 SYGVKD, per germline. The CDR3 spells CAISESRDRKAFF. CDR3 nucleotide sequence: TGTGCCATCAGTGAGTCGAGGGACAGAAAAGCTTTCTTT.